These 19 T cell receptor beta chains share one sample of origin, sequenced in a study of patients and donors after allogeneic stem cell transplantation. TCRdb reprocessed the RT-PCR reads with MiXCR, giving one entry per CDR3 protein. The sample includes some 960,000 distinct CDR3 sequences, approximately 18% of them seen just once. The sample consisted of blood, either unsorted or a sorted T cell fraction (not recorded which). The receptors stem from a human donor who was either an allogeneic HSCT recipient or a stem cell or donor lymphocyte infusion donor (not recorded which). It is not recorded whose cells these are; they may come from a transplant donor.

This clonotype was counted a few times. The V gene is TRBV5-1, the J gene TRBJ2-2; D unclear. In germline, CDR1 is SGHRS, CDR2 YFSETQ. V shed 1 base and J shed 0 bases, with 10 bases lying between them. The length of the CDR3 is 16 residues. The CDR3: CASSLRAQSNTGELFF. The DNA for the CDR3 is TGCGCCAGCAGCTTGAGGGCCCAGTCGAACACCGGGGAGCTGTTTTTT.

V and J are TRBV7-2 and TRBJ2-3; 7 bases agree with TRBD1. CDR1 and CDR2 from the germline V gene are SGHTA and FQGNSA. Unmatched junction bases numbered 4, after V lost 2 bases and J lost 8 bases. This CDR3 contains 13 residues. The CDR3 spells CASSLWTGGTQYF. The CDR3 DNA reads as TGTGCCAGCAGCTTATGGACAGGCGGTACGCAGTATTTT.

CDR3 coding DNA: TGTGCCAGCAGCGAGTCGTCAGGGAATAAATACGAGCAGTACTTC. It specifies CASSESSGNKYEQYF. This chain joins TRBV9 and TRBJ2-7, with a tentative D call TRBD1 (5 bases). The CDR3 runs to 15 residues. Trimming pared 3 bases from V and 4 bases from J, leaving 17 bases between. Germline assignment: CDR1 SGDLS and CDR2 YYNGEE.

This clonotype was seen a single time. This could be a read error, since a much larger clone is one nucleotide away. The chain joins TRBV12-3 or TRBV12-4 to TRBJ1-2; D ambiguous. This CDR3 comprises 13 residues. This CDR3 reads CASSQDKHYGCTF. The CDR3 nucleotides read TGTGCCAGCAGCCAAGACAAACACTATGGCTGCACCTTC.

The chain has TRBV3-1 and TRBJ2-7; 8 bases match TRBD2. The germline gives CDR1 LGHDT, CDR2 YNNKEL (reference sequence). The CDR3 consists of 18 residues. V shed 5 bases and J 3 bases; nucleotides not matched to a gene: 18. The chain's CDR3 is CASSSIGGGSGSNYEQYF. The CDR3 region has the DNA TGTGCCAGCAGCTCCATCGGAGGTGGCAGCGGGAGCAACTACGAGCAGTACTTC.

The chain employs TRBV6-5 and TRBJ1-2; a possible D gene is TRBD1 (6 bases). Germline CDR1 is MNHEY and CDR2 is SVGAGI. V shed 0 bases and J shed 5 bases, with 16 bases lying between them. This CDR3 has 16 residues. The CDR3: CASSYSSFGGLYGYTF. In DNA, the CDR3 is TGTGCCAGCAGTTACTCGAGCTTCGGGGGGCTGTATGGCTACACCTTC.

The gene calls are TRBV12-3 or TRBV12-4 and TRBJ1-1; 7 positions agree with TRBD1. Trimming at V came to 6 bases and at J to 1 base, leaving 11 bases not matched to a gene. The CDR3 runs 16 residues. CDR3: CASSPAYRDRNTEAFF. The CDR3 DNA sequence: TGTGCCAGCAGCCCCGCCTACCGGGACAGGAACACTGAAGCTTTCTTT.

This clonotype was counted only a few times. The rearrangement links TRBV9 to TRBJ2-1, with TRBD1 as a possible D gene (6 bases). V gave up 1 base and J gave up 10 bases, with 12 bases separating them. The germline V gene has CDR1 SGDLS and CDR2 YYNGEE. The CDR3 runs to 13 residues. Here the CDR3 reads CASSVMGAREQFF. The CDR3 DNA sequence: TGTGCCAGCAGCGTAATGGGGGCTCGGGAGCAGTTCTTC.

The chain couples TRBV29-1 to TRBJ2-7, with TRBD1 identical over 9 bases. The CDR3 runs 10 residues. After removal of 4 bases from V and 9 bases from J, the junction contained 1 base not matched to a gene. Germline loops: CDR1 SQVTM, CDR2 ANQGSEA. CDR3 DNA: TGCAGCGTTGTGGGACAGGGGCAGTACTTC. This sequence encodes CSVVGQGQYF.

This clonotype came up a few times. The chain uses TRBV2 and TRBJ1-5, with 7 bases matching TRBD1. Per the germline V gene, CDR1 is SNHLY and CDR2 is FYNNEI. This CDR3 region has 14 residues. J was trimmed by 6 bases and V by 6 bases; bases with no gene match: 8. CDR3 in DNA: TGTGCCAGCAGATACAGGGGTCGGGGTCAGCCCCAGCATTTT. As protein: CASRYRGRGQPQHF.

The chain links TRBV2 to TRBJ1-3; D unclear. The CDR3 consists of 15 residues. Per the germline V gene, CDR1 is SNHLY and CDR2 is FYNNEI. Trimming shortened V by 4 bases and J by 2 bases, and 12 bases separated the two germline ends. The CDR3 protein is CASSGREGPGNTIYF. Written as DNA, the CDR3 is TGTGCCAGCAGTGGACGAGAGGGCCCTGGAAACACCATATATTTT.

The DNA of the CDR3 is TGTGCCACCAGCGCGTTTACAGGGGGCGAAACAGATACGCAGTATTTT. It specifies CATSAFTGGETDTQYF. The chain carries TRBV24-1 and TRBJ2-3; TRBD1 aligns across 9 bases. The CDR3 is 16 amino acids. The V segment lost 7 bases and the J segment 3 bases; nucleotides outside the gene matches: 10. Germline-derived CDR1 and CDR2 are KGHDR and SFDVKD.

V is TRBV5-1 and J is TRBJ1-1, with a weak D call TRBD1 (6 bases). Trimming removed 0 bases from V and 0 bases from J, with 9 bases in between. The germline CDR1 and CDR2 sequences are SGHRS and YFSETQ. The CDR3 covers 15 residues. The CDR3 nucleotides read TGCGCCAGCAGCTTGGACGGACAGTTGAACACTGAAGCTTTCTTT. The encoded protein is CASSLDGQLNTEAFF.

This clonotype appeared many times. The gene calls are TRBV15 and TRBJ2-1; weak D call: TRBD2 (5 bases). Germline values: CDR1 LNHNV, CDR2 YYDKDF (reference sequence). Trimming cost V 3 bases and J 8 bases, with 14 bases left between them. The CDR3 totals 14 residues. The CDR3 DNA reads as TGTGCCACCAGCAGTGATGAGGGCGGATATGAGCAGTTCTTC. Its protein is CATSSDEGGYEQFF. The variable domain in full, completed from reference TRBV15 and TRBJ2-1, reads DAMVIQNPRYQVTQFGKPVTLSCSQTLNHNVMYWYQQKSSQAPKLLFHYYDKDFNNEADTPDNFQSRRPNTSFCFLDIRSPGLGDTAMYLCATSSDEGGYEQFFGPGTRLTVL.

This clonotype was seen only a few times. This chain uses TRBV18 with TRBJ2-1; 8 bases line up with TRBD1. V shed 4 bases, J shed 1 base, and the junction held 12 bases outside the gene matches. CDR1 is KGHSH, CDR2 LQKENI, per germline. The CDR3 is made up of 18 amino acids. DNA for the CDR3: TGTGCCAGCTCACTGAAGACAGGGGCGAGCTCGTCCTACAATGAGCAGTTCTTC. Protein: CASSLKTGASSSYNEQFF.

This chain connects TRBV20-1 to TRBJ2-4; D tentatively fits TRBD1 or TRBD2 (6 bases each). V gave up 1 base and J gave up 0 bases, with 10 bases separating them. This CDR3 has 15 amino acids. In germline, CDR1 is DFQATT, CDR2 SNEGSKA (reference sequence). CDR3 region: CSARGGGGAKNIQYF. CDR3 sequence (DNA): TGCAGTGCTAGAGGAGGAGGGGGAGCCAAAAACATTCAGTACTTC.

The rearrangement joins TRBV6-1 to TRBJ2-1, with TRBD1 matching over 7 bases. The germline gives CDR1 MNHNS, CDR2 SASEGT. The CDR3 length is 15 residues. With V trimmed by 6 bases and J by 5 bases, 10 bases remained unmatched. CDR3 loop: CASSQPRQGHNEQFF. The CDR3 DNA follows: TGTGCCAGCAGCCAGCCTAGACAGGGCCACAATGAGCAGTTCTTC.

This sequence joins TRBV24-1 and TRBJ1-3; no reliable D call. CDR1 is KGHDR and CDR2 is SFDVKD in the germline V gene. There are 11 residues in the CDR3. Trimming removed 7 bases from V and 4 bases from J, with 4 bases in between. The CDR3 spells CATSYGNTIYF. In DNA, the CDR3 is TGTGCCACCAGCTACGGAAACACCATATATTTT.

This clonotype has only a few counts. The genes are TRBV5-1 and TRBJ2-5, with TRBD2 identical over 14 bases. V was pared by 3 bases and J by 4 bases, with 5 bases of the junction left unmatched. CDR1 and CDR2 from the germline V gene are SGHRS and YFSETQ. CDR3 length equals 16 residues. Here the CDR3 DNA reads TGCGCCAGCAGCTATGGGACTAGCGGGAGTAGAGAGACCCAGTACTTC. Its protein product is CASSYGTSGSRETQYF.